The 8 T cell receptor beta chains presented below share a single source sample, sequenced in a study of shared clonotypes between healthy human individuals. Some clones are missing from TCRdb's copy, which holds only in-frame ones; the method was immunoSEQ multiplex PCR. In the table there are approximately 2.1 million clones, approximately 93% of which are singletons. Sequenced sample: naive CD4+ T cells from PBMCs. Indicated subset: CD45RA+ positively selected. The origin of the receptors is a man aged 18 to 29 in good health. Some clones in this sample may be carry-over from other donors' samples.

Regarding this clone: The sample carries other DNA sequences with the same CDR3. The chain carries TRBV21-1 and TRBJ1-5. TRBV21-1 is deemed a pseudogene. The CDR3 sequence is 12 residues long. CDR3 in DNA: TGTGCCTGGGACTTCGACGGTCAGCCCCAGCATTTT. Translation: CAWDFDGQPQHF.

The chain joins TRBV7-6 to TRBJ2-7; a possible D gene is TRBD1 (6 bases). The CDR3 runs to 14 residues. CDR1 is SGHVS and CDR2 is FNYEAQ in the germline V gene. The V end was cut by 5 bases, the J end by 7 bases, with 18 bases between. Written as DNA, the CDR3 is TGTGCCAGCAGCGCACTCGGCTCCAGGGGTGAGCAGTACTTC. Translating gives CASSALGSRGEQYF.

The J gene is TRBJ2-1, the V gene TRBV6-5, with 8 nucleotides matching TRBD2. The trim removed 6 bases at V and 1 base at J, leaving 5 bases unmatched. The length of the CDR3 is 15 residues. Germline-derived CDR1 and CDR2 are MNHEY and SVGAGI. The CDR3 DNA sequence: TGTGCCAGCAGCCCAGCTAGCGGGTCCTACAATGAGCAGTTCTTC. It translates to CASSPASGSYNEQFF.

This clone was recorded only once. The chain links TRBV19 to TRBJ2-3; possibly TRBD1 for D (7 bases). V shed 4 bases and J shed 6 bases, with 26 bases lying between them. This CDR3 comprises 18 residues. From germline, CDR1 is LNHDA and CDR2 SQIVND (reference sequence). The CDR3 DNA is TGTGCCAGTAGTAACCGGCCGGCAGGGGGGATTGTATCGGATACGCAGTATTTT. It yields the protein CASSNRPAGGIVSDTQYF.

The chain has TRBV5-4 and TRBJ2-7; no clear D. Germline V CDR1 and CDR2: SGHNT, YYREEE (reference sequence). This CDR3 has 13 amino acids. V lost 3 bases and J 3 bases, leaving 10 bases between the germline ends. The CDR3 loop is CASSSPGYYEQYF. In DNA form, the CDR3 reads TGTGCCAGCAGCTCACCCGGCTACTACGAGCAGTACTTC.

To note about this clone: The sample contains more than one DNA sequence encoding this CDR3. The chain couples TRBV28 to TRBJ1-2; D is uncertain. This CDR3 has 12 residues. The ends were cut back, 2 bases at V and 4 bases at J, with 5 bases in the middle. Looked up from germline, CDR1 is MDHEN and CDR2 is SYDVKM. CDR3 sequence (DNA): TGTGCCAGCAGTTTAGCGGGCTATGGCTACACCTTC. Translated: CASSLAGYGYTF.

The CDR3 protein is CASSTVQETQYF. The CDR3 coding sequence is TGTGCCAGCAGTACTGTTCAAGAGACCCAGTACTTC. The chain employs TRBV6-1 and TRBJ2-5; D uncertain. This CDR3 comprises 12 residues. Germline values: CDR1 MNHNS, CDR2 SASEGT. Trimming cost V 5 bases and J 2 bases, with 6 bases left between them.

The V gene is TRBV7-9, the J gene TRBJ1-3; D unclear. The CDR3 totals 14 residues. CDR1 is SEHNR and CDR2 is FQNEAQ in the germline V gene (reference sequence). The V gene lost 5 bases and the J gene lost 0 bases, with 8 bases spanning the gap. The CDR3 spells CASSRRGSGNTIYF. The CDR3 DNA reads TGTGCCAGCAGCCGCCGGGGCTCTGGAAACACCATATATTTT.